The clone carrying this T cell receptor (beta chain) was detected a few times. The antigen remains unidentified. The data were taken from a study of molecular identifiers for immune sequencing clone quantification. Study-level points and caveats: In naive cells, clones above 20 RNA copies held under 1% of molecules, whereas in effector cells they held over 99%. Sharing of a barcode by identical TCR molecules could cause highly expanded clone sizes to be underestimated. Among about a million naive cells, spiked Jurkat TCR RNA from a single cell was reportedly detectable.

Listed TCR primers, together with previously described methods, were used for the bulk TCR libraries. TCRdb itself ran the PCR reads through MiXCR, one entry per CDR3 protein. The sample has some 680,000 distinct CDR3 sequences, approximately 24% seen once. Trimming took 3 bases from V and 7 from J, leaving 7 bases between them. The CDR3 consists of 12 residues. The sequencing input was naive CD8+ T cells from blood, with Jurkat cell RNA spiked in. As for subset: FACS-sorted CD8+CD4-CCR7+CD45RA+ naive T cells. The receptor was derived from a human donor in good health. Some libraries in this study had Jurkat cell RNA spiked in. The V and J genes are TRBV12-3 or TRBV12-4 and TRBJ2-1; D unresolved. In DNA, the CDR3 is TGTGCCAGCAGTTTGGTCCGAAATGAGCAGTTCTTC. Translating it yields CASSLVRNEQFF.